This entry lists 4 T cell receptor beta chains sequenced from one sample in a study of T cell changes during pregnancy in multiple sclerosis. The table came from immunoSEQ multiplex PCR; TCRdb's copy has only in-frame clones and leaves some out. This table has fewer than 50,000 clones, almost 95% appearing once. The material sequenced was CD8+ T cells from peripheral blood mononuclear cells, taken in the first trimester of pregnancy. The receptor set was obtained from a female donor with multiple sclerosis, enrolled in a pregnancy study.

V and J are TRBV9 and TRBJ1-2, with D possibly TRBD1 on 5 matching bases. Germline values: CDR1 SGDLS, CDR2 YYNGEE. Trimming removed 3 bases from V and 0 bases from J, with 12 bases in between. The CDR3 covers 15 residues. Here the CDR3 DNA reads TGTGCCAGCAGCGAGCAGGGTAGGGCTAACTATGGCTACACCTTC. This codes for CASSEQGRANYGYTF.

The chain uses TRBV19 and TRBJ2-1; D perhaps matches TRBD2 (5 bases). Deletions cut 7 bases from V and 9 bases from J, with 13 bases between. The CDR3 sequence is 12 residues long. CDR1 and CDR2 (germline): LNHDA, SQIVND (reference sequence). The CDR3 DNA reads TGTGCCAGTAACACCGAGGGTCCTGAGCAGTTCTTC. Its protein product is CASNTEGPEQFF.

The gene calls are TRBV30 and TRBJ2-1; tentatively, D is TRBD2 (6 bases). Germline values: CDR1 GTSNPN, CDR2 SVGIG (reference sequence). CDR3 size: 14 residues. The V end was cut by 3 bases, the J end by 1 base, with 10 bases between. The CDR3 DNA sequence: TGTGCCTGGAGCCCCGGGACTTCCTACAATGAGCAGTTCTTC. Translated, it gives CAWSPGTSYNEQFF.

The rearrangement joins TRBV30 to TRBJ2-3, with TRBD1 matching 7 bases. V shed 1 base and J 0 bases; nucleotides not matched to a gene: 1. CDR3 size: 14 residues. The germline V gene has CDR1 GTSNPN and CDR2 SVGIG (reference sequence). CDR3 nucleotides: TGTGCCTGGAGTGCGGGACAGAGCACAGATACGCAGTATTTT. This encodes CAWSAGQSTDTQYF.